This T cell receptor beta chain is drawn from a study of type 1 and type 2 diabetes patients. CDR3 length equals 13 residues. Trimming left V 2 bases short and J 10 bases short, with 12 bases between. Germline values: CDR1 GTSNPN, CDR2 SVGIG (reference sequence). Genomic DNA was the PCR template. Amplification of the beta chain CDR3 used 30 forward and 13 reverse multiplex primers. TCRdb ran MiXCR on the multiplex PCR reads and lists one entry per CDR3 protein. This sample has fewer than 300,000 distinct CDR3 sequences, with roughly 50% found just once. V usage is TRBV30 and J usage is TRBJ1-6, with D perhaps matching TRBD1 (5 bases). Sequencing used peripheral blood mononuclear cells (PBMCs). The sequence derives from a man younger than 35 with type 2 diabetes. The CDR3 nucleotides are TGTGCCTGGAGTCCCGCGGGGGGGTCACCCCTCCACTTT. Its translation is CAWSPAGGSPLHF.